The rows below give T cell receptor beta chains drawn from one sample of a study of shared clonotypes between healthy human individuals. TCRdb keeps only in-frame clones here, not all; method: immunoSEQ multiplex PCR. This table holds approximately 500,000 clones, 90% to 96% found once. Material for sequencing was naive CD4+ T cells sorted from blood. All receptors come from a woman between 25 and 40 years old in good health. Each CDR3 is given with its conserved first and last residue. D genes are given only for firm matches. Rows give clone size only sometimes, using once, few, many, or a class for an expanded clone.

d_gene: TRBD2; v_gene: TRBV6-6; j_gene: TRBJ2-3; abundance: NA; CDR3nt: TGTGCCAGCAGTGCTAGCGGGAGGGAAGATACGCAGTATTTT; CDR3aa: CASSASGREDTQYF
d_gene: TRBD2; v_gene: TRBV18; j_gene: TRBJ2-1; abundance: NA; CDR3nt: TGTGCCAGCTCACCACCGGAGTATCTAGCGGGAGGTGGACAGTTCTTC; CDR3aa: CASSPPEYLAGGGQFF
d_gene: NA; v_gene: TRBV6-6; j_gene: TRBJ1-1; abundance: NA; CDR3nt: TGTGCCAGCAGCCCGGACATAACTGAAGCTTTCTTT; CDR3aa: CASSPDITEAFF
d_gene: TRBD2; v_gene: TRBV9; j_gene: TRBJ2-5; abundance: NA; CDR3nt: TGTGCCAGCAGCCTCGGACTAGCGGGATTCCAAGAGACCCAGTACTTC; CDR3aa: CASSLGLAGFQETQYF
d_gene: NA; v_gene: TRBV18; j_gene: TRBJ1-1; abundance: NA; CDR3nt: TGTGCCAGCTCACCACAGACAGAAGACACTGAAGCTTTCTTT; CDR3aa: CASSPQTEDTEAFF
d_gene: NA; v_gene: TRBV28; j_gene: TRBJ1-5; abundance: NA; CDR3nt: TGTGCCAGCAGCCTGGGGGGGGCTCGGCAGCCCCAGCATTTT; CDR3aa: CASSLGGARQPQHF
d_gene: TRBD1; v_gene: TRBV23-1; j_gene: TRBJ1-4; abundance: NA; CDR3nt: TGCGCCAGCAGTCAAGCGGGACAGGAAAATGAAAAACTGTTTTTT; CDR3aa: CASSQAGQENEKLFF
d_gene: TRBD2; v_gene: TRBV4-1; j_gene: TRBJ2-3; abundance: NA; CDR3nt: TGCGCCAGCAGCCTTAGCGGGAGTGTTGGTACAGATACGCAGTATTTT; CDR3aa: CASSLSGSVGTDTQYF
d_gene: TRBD2; v_gene: TRBV6-5; j_gene: TRBJ2-1; abundance: NA; CDR3nt: TGTGCCAGCAGATTTAGCGGGAGAAACCACAATGAGCAGTTCTTC; CDR3aa: CASRFSGRNHNEQFF
d_gene: TRBD2; v_gene: TRBV6-5; j_gene: TRBJ2-7; abundance: NA; CDR3nt: TGTGCCAGCAGTGAGTCTAGCGGTCCCTACGAGCAGTACTTC; CDR3aa: CASSESSGPYEQYF
d_gene: TRBD1; v_gene: TRBV6-4; j_gene: TRBJ1-2; abundance: NA; CDR3nt: TGTGCCAGCAGTGATGGGCCAGGGGGCGACTATGGCTACACCTTC; CDR3aa: CASSDGPGGDYGYTF
d_gene: TRBD2; v_gene: TRBV27; j_gene: TRBJ2-1; abundance: NA; CDR3nt: TGTGCCAGCAGTGAGGGAGGGCCGTGGTTTGACAATGAGCAGTTCTTC; CDR3aa: CASSEGGPWFDNEQFF
d_gene: TRBD1; v_gene: TRBV7-8; j_gene: TRBJ2-2; abundance: NA; CDR3nt: TGTGCCAGTAGTGGGGGCAGGGGGCGAGCCGGGGAGCTGTTTTTT; CDR3aa: CASSGGRGRAGELFF
d_gene: TRBD1; v_gene: TRBV11-2; j_gene: TRBJ2-1; abundance: NA; CDR3nt: TGTGCCAGCAGCCTTCTCCGGGACAGACGATACAATGAGCAGTTCTTC; CDR3aa: CASSLLRDRRYNEQFF
d_gene: TRBD1; v_gene: TRBV30; j_gene: TRBJ1-1; abundance: once; CDR3nt: TGTGCCTGGAGTCCAGGGGGCACTGAAGCTTTCTTT; CDR3aa: CAWSPGGTEAFF
d_gene: NA; v_gene: TRBV28; j_gene: TRBJ1-2; abundance: NA; CDR3nt: TGTGCCAGCAGTTCGTCTATCGATAACTATGGCTACACCTTC; CDR3aa: CASSSSIDNYGYTF
d_gene: NA; v_gene: TRBV7-2; j_gene: TRBJ2-7; abundance: NA; CDR3nt: TGTGCCAGCAGCTTAGGGACAGCATCCCCGCTCTACGAGCAGTACTTC; CDR3aa: CASSLGTASPLYEQYF
d_gene: NA; v_gene: TRBV6-1; j_gene: TRBJ1-1; abundance: NA; CDR3nt: TGTGCCAGCATTAGGCACACTGAAGCTTTCTTT; CDR3aa: CASIRHTEAFF
d_gene: TRBD1; v_gene: TRBV6-5; j_gene: TRBJ1-6; abundance: NA; CDR3nt: TGTGCCAGCAGCCCCACAGGGGGTGGATCACCCCTCCACTTT; CDR3aa: CASSPTGGGSPLHF
d_gene: NA; v_gene: TRBV2; j_gene: TRBJ2-6; abundance: NA; CDR3nt: TGTGCCAGCACCCGAAGTTGGGTCCCTGGGGCCAACGTCCTGACTTTC; CDR3aa: CASTRSWVPGANVLTF
d_gene: NA; v_gene: TRBV5-6; j_gene: TRBJ2-1; abundance: NA; CDR3nt: TGTGCCAGCAGCTTCGGGTTGGGAGATGAGCAGTTCTTC; CDR3aa: CASSFGLGDEQFF
d_gene: NA; v_gene: TRBV7-9; j_gene: TRBJ2-7; abundance: NA; CDR3nt: TGTGCCAGCAGCTTCGTCGCGTTACTAGCCTCGGCGGGGGAGCAGTACTTC; CDR3aa: CASSFVALLASAGEQYF
d_gene: NA; v_gene: TRBV5-4; j_gene: TRBJ2-1; abundance: NA; CDR3nt: TGTGCCAGCAGCTTGTCAGGGCTAACCTACAATGAGCAGTTCTTC; CDR3aa: CASSLSGLTYNEQFF
d_gene: NA; v_gene: TRBV30; j_gene: TRBJ2-5; abundance: NA; CDR3nt: TGTGCCTGGAGTGTGGTCCAAGAGACCCAGTACTTC; CDR3aa: CAWSVVQETQYF
d_gene: TRBD2; v_gene: TRBV5-4; j_gene: TRBJ2-2; abundance: NA; CDR3nt: TGTGCCAGCAGCCGAGGACTAGCGCCTACCGGGGAGCTGTTTTTT; CDR3aa: CASSRGLAPTGELFF
d_gene: NA; v_gene: TRBV27; j_gene: TRBJ1-5; abundance: NA; CDR3nt: TGTGCCAGCAGTTTCAAACTAGGAGGGGGCAATCAGCCCCAGCATTTT; CDR3aa: CASSFKLGGGNQPQHF
d_gene: NA; v_gene: TRBV5-1; j_gene: TRBJ1-2; abundance: NA; CDR3nt: TGCGCCAGCAGCTTACAGGGTAACTATGGCTACACCTTC; CDR3aa: CASSLQGNYGYTF
d_gene: NA; v_gene: TRBV15; j_gene: TRBJ2-6; abundance: NA; CDR3nt: TGTGCCCCCTGCGGCACAAGCTCTGGGGCCAACGTCCTGACTTTC; CDR3aa: CAPCGTSSGANVLTF
d_gene: NA; v_gene: TRBV6-5; j_gene: TRBJ2-7; abundance: NA; CDR3nt: TGTGCCAGCAGGGGGACCGGGCCATCCTACGAGCAGTACTTC; CDR3aa: CASRGTGPSYEQYF
d_gene: NA; v_gene: TRBV28; j_gene: TRBJ2-3; abundance: NA; CDR3nt: TGTGCCAGCAGTGCCGCGGGCAGTTTCACCACAGATACGCAGTATTTT; CDR3aa: CASSAAGSFTTDTQYF
d_gene: NA; v_gene: TRBV28; j_gene: TRBJ2-7; abundance: NA; CDR3nt: TGTGCCAGCAGTTTATATCGAGAGTACGAGCAGTACTTC; CDR3aa: CASSLYREYEQYF
d_gene: NA; v_gene: TRBV10-2; j_gene: TRBJ2-2; abundance: NA; CDR3nt: TGCGCCAGCAGACTCCCCCGACAGCCCGGGGAGCTGTTTTTT; CDR3aa: CASRLPRQPGELFF
d_gene: NA; v_gene: TRBV19; j_gene: TRBJ2-3; abundance: NA; CDR3nt: TGTGCCAGTAGGACAGGGAGGGCTAGCACAGATACGCAGTATTTT; CDR3aa: CASRTGRASTDTQYF
d_gene: NA; v_gene: TRBV4-1; j_gene: TRBJ2-7; abundance: NA; CDR3nt: TGCGCCAGCAGCCAAGATATGAGGGTGCGTGAGCAGTACTTC; CDR3aa: CASSQDMRVREQYF
d_gene: NA; v_gene: TRBV14; j_gene: TRBJ2-1; abundance: NA; CDR3nt: TGTGCCAGCAGCCCCCAAGGGCAGGTCCATGAGCAGTTCTTC; CDR3aa: CASSPQGQVHEQFF
d_gene: TRBD2; v_gene: TRBV4-1; j_gene: TRBJ2-7; abundance: NA; CDR3nt: TGCGCCAGCAGCCAGACATCCGGGACTACACTCTACGAGCAGTACTTC; CDR3aa: CASSQTSGTTLYEQYF
d_gene: NA; v_gene: TRBV18; j_gene: TRBJ1-1; abundance: once; CDR3nt: TGTGCCAGCTCCCCCGGGGAGGGGTCGGGCACTGAAGCTTTCTTT; CDR3aa: CASSPGEGSGTEAFF
d_gene: NA; v_gene: TRBV18; j_gene: TRBJ2-2; abundance: NA; CDR3nt: TGTGCCAGCTCACCAAATGTGAACACCGGGGAGCTGTTTTTT; CDR3aa: CASSPNVNTGELFF
d_gene: NA; v_gene: TRBV6-6; j_gene: TRBJ2-2; abundance: NA; CDR3nt: TGTGCCAGCAGGCCGGAACAAACCGGGGAGCTGTTTTTT; CDR3aa: CASRPEQTGELFF
d_gene: NA; v_gene: TRBV6-1; j_gene: TRBJ1-5; abundance: NA; CDR3nt: TGTGCCAGCAGTGAAGTCGGGTATAGCAATCAGCCCCAGCATTTT; CDR3aa: CASSEVGYSNQPQHF